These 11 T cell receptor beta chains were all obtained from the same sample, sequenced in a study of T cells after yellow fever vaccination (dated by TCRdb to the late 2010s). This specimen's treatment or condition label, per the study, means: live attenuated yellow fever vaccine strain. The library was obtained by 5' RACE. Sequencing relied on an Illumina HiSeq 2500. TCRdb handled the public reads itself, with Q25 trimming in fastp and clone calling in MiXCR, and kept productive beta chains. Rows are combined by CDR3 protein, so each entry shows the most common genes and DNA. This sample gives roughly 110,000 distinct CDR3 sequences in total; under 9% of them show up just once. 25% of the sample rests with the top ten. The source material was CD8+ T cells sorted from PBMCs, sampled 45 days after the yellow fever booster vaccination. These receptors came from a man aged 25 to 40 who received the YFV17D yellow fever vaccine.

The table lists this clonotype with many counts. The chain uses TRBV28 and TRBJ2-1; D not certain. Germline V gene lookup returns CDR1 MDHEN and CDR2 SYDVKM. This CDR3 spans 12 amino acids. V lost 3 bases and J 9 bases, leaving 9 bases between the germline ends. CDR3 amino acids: CASSFNVFEQFF. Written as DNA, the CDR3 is TGTGCCAGCAGTTTTAACGTCTTTGAGCAGTTCTTC.

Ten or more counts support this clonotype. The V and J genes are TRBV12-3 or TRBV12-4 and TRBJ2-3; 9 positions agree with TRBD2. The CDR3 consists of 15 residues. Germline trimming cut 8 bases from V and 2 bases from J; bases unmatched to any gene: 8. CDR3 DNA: TGTGCCAGCGGACTCGGGACTAGCTTCACAGATACGCAGTATTTT. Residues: CASGLGTSFTDTQYF.

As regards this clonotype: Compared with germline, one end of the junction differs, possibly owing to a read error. The CDR3 bases are TGTGCCACTACCGGGGGCACTGGCTATGGCTACTCCTTC. Its protein is CATTGGTGYGYSF. This chain uses TRBV25-1 with TRBJ1-2; D may be TRBD1 (6 bases). This CDR3 is built from 13 residues. Germline-derived CDR1 and CDR2 are MGHDK and SYGVNS.

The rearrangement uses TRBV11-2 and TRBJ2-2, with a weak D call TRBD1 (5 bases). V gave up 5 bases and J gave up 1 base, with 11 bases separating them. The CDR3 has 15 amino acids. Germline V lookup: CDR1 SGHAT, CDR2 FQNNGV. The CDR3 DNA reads TGTGCCAGCAGCCCGGACAAGTGGAACACCGGGGAGCTGTTTTTT. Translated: CASSPDKWNTGELFF.

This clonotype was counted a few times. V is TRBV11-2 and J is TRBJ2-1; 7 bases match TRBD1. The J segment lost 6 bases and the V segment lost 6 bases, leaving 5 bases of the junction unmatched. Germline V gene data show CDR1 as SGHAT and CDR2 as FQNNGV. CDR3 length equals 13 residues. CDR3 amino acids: CASRGTVLNEQFF. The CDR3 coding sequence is TGTGCCAGCAGAGGGACAGTACTCAATGAGCAGTTCTTC. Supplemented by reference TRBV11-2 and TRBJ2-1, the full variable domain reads EAGVAQSPRYKIIEKRQSVAFWCNPISGHATLYWYQQILGQGPKLLIQFQNNGVVDDSQLPKDRFSAERLKGVDSTLKIQPAKLEDSAVYLCASRGTVLNEQFFGPGTRLTVL.

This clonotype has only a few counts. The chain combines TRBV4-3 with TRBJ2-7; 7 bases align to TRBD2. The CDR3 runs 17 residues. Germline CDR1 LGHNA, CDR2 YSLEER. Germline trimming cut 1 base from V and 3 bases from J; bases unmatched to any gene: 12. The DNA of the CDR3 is TGCGCCAGCAGCCAAGGCCCAAGGCGGGAGACTTACTACGAGCAGTACTTC. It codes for CASSQGPRRETYYEQYF.

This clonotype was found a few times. The CDR3 sequence: CASSHLATSSYEQYF. CDR3 nucleotides: TGTGCCAGCAGCCACCTAGCGACGAGCTCCTACGAGCAGTACTTC. The chain has TRBV7-9 and TRBJ2-7; tentative D call: TRBD2 (6 bases). From germline, CDR1 is SEHNR and CDR2 FQNEAQ (reference sequence). This CDR3 contains 15 residues. The V end lost 5 bases, the J end lost 0 bases, and 14 bases lay between the germline ends.

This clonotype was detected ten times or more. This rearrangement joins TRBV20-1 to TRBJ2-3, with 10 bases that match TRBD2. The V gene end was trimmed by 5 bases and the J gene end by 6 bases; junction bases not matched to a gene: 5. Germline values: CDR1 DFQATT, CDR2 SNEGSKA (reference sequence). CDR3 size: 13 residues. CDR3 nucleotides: TGCAGTGCTCCTAGCGGGAGTCATGATACGCAGTATTTT. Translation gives CSAPSGSHDTQYF.

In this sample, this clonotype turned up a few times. CDR3 in amino acids: CASSQDIAGTLSYEQYF. CDR3 DNA: TGCGCCAGCAGCCAAGATATCGCCGGGACTCTCTCCTACGAGCAGTACTTC. V and J are TRBV4-3 and TRBJ2-7, with a possible D match to TRBD2 (6 bases). This CDR3 comprises 17 residues. The germline V gene has CDR1 LGHNA and CDR2 YSLEER. V was clipped by 0 bases and J by 0 bases, with 15 bases between them.

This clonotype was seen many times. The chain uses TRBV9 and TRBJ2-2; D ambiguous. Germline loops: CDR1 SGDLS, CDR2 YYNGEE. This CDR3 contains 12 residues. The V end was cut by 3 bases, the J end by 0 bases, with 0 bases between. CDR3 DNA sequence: TGTGCCAGCAGCGCGAACACCGGGGAGCTGTTTTTT. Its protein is CASSANTGELFF.

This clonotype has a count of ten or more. The chain's CDR3 is CASSLLTDDNEQFF. The DNA of the CDR3 is TGCGCCAGCAGCTTGTTGACGGACGACAATGAGCAGTTCTTC. The V gene is TRBV5-1, the J gene TRBJ2-1; D is unclear. Trimming removed 1 base from V and 5 bases from J, with 10 bases in between. The germline V gene encodes CDR1 SGHRS and CDR2 YFSETQ. The CDR3 spans 14 residues.